This T cell receptor (beta chain) was captured in a study of cytomegalovirus exposure and HLA in healthy donors. The PCR had 60 Vbeta and 13 Jbeta primers. Sequencing used immunoSEQ multiplex PCR; TCRdb keeps in-frame clones, though not all of them. The repertoire has about 150,000 clones, around 66% of them found once; the top ten carry 5.5% to 7%. J lost 5 bases, V lost 0 bases, and 13 bases had no gene match. The germline V gene encodes CDR1 MNHNS and CDR2 SASEGT. This CDR3 is built from 19 residues. The chain couples TRBV6-1 to TRBJ1-6, with 7 bases aligning to TRBD1. The sequence was obtained from a woman aged 60-75 years in good health and CMV-seronegative. Sample: PBMCs. CDR3 DNA: TGTGCCAGCAGTGAAGCTTATCCTGCCGGGACAGCGAATAATTCACCCCTCCACTTT. Protein sequence: CASSEAYPAGTANNSPLHF.